Below are 24 T cell receptor beta chains sequenced from a single sample in a study of blood T cell repertoires in COVID-19. Profiling relied on immunoSEQ multiplex PCR, and the TCRdb table lists in-frame clones only, not all of them. The sample holds a few hundred thousand clones, around 90% seen once. The sequenced material came from PBMCs or T cells enriched from blood (not recorded which). Every receptor here comes from a woman in her twenties or thirties who had recovered from COVID-19.

The V gene is TRBV6-5, the J gene TRBJ1-2; 8 bases agree with TRBD1. The J segment lost 12 bases and the V segment lost 5 bases, leaving 11 bases of the junction unmatched. Germline assignment: CDR1 MNHEY and CDR2 SVGAGI. The CDR3 spans 13 residues. The CDR3 nucleotides read TGTGCCAGCAGTCCGGCCCCGACAGGGGCTGACACCTTC. Amino acid sequence: CASSPAPTGADTF.

The chain couples TRBV6-5 to TRBJ2-7; 8 bases map to TRBD2. Losses at the gene ends were 6 bases for V and 0 bases for J; bases not matched to a gene: 7. Germline V gene data show CDR1 as MNHEY and CDR2 as SVGAGI. CDR3 size: 15 residues. CDR3 region: CASSRRGAPSYEQYF. In nucleotides, the CDR3 is TGTGCCAGCAGCAGGCGGGGGGCCCCCTCCTACGAGCAGTACTTC.

The chain carries TRBV7-8 and TRBJ2-5; no clear D. Germline V CDR1 and CDR2: SGHVS, FQNEAQ. The V gene lost 1 base and the J gene lost 9 bases, with 15 bases spanning the gap. The CDR3 consists of 14 residues. Here the CDR3 DNA reads TGTGCCAGCAGCTTAGTAACCCGAACCTCGGCCCAGTACTTC. This sequence encodes CASSLVTRTSAQYF.

J is TRBJ2-6 and V is TRBV20-1, with D maybe TRBD2 (6 bases). Between the trimmed V and J ends, which lost 3 bases and 1 base, there was a span of 16 bases. The germline V gene has CDR1 DFQATT and CDR2 SNEGSKA (reference sequence). The length of the CDR3 is 17 residues. The CDR3, as DNA: TGCAGTGCTAGTAGCGGCCCGGGGATTTCTGGGGCCAACGTCCTGACTTTC. This encodes CSASSGPGISGANVLTF.

This chain links TRBV3-1 (or the pseudogene TRBV3-2) with TRBJ2-1, with 10 bases fitting TRBD1. Trimming at V came to 5 bases and at J to 0 bases, leaving 10 bases not matched to a gene. The CDR3 has 18 residues. CDR1 and CDR2 from the germline V gene are LGHDT and YNNKEL (reference sequence). The CDR3 bases are TGTGCCAGCAGCACTAGACAGGGGGCGAAAAGCTCCTACAATGAGCAGTTCTTC. Amino acids: CASSTRQGAKSSYNEQFF.

This clone occurred a few times. The chain carries TRBV4-3 and TRBJ1-4; tentative D call: TRBD1 (5 bases). V lost 0 bases, J lost 6 bases, and 14 bases lay in between. CDR3 length: 16 residues. CDR1 and CDR2 from the germline V gene are LGHNA and YSLEER. The CDR3 protein is CASSQDLSLGDEKLFF. Written as DNA, the CDR3 is TGCGCCAGCAGCCAAGATCTAAGTCTAGGGGATGAAAAACTGTTTTTT.

The chain carries TRBV6-5 and TRBJ2-1; maybe TRBD2 (6 bases). V lost 5 bases and J lost 6, with 8 bases in between. Germline-derived CDR1 and CDR2 are MNHEY and SVGAGI. The CDR3 extends over 12 amino acids. The CDR3 coding sequence is TGTGCCAGCAGTAAGACTAGCAATGAGCAGTTCTTC. Its translation is CASSKTSNEQFF.

The chain recombines TRBV6-5 with TRBJ1-3; possibly TRBD1 for D (6 bases). Germline assignment: CDR1 MNHEY and CDR2 SVGAGI. Trimming took 5 bases from V and 0 from J, leaving 8 bases between them. The CDR3 loop spans 14 amino acids. CDR3 loop: CASSRDNSGNTIYF. In DNA, the CDR3 is TGTGCCAGCAGTCGGGACAACTCTGGAAACACCATATATTTT.

This clone came up a few times. The chain carries TRBV19 and TRBJ1-1; 8 bases match TRBD1. The CDR3 has 13 amino acids. The trim removed 3 bases at V and 4 bases at J, leaving 1 base unmatched. Per germline, CDR1 LNHDA and CDR2 SQIVND (reference sequence). This CDR3 reads CASSITGGTEAFF. The CDR3 DNA reads TGTGCCAGTAGTATTACAGGGGGCACTGAAGCTTTCTTT.

The chain is built from TRBV27 and TRBJ1-5; D not certain. The CDR3 length is 13 residues. V dropped 11 bases and J dropped 0 bases, with 11 bases sitting between them. Germline-derived CDR1 and CDR2 are MNHEY and SMNVEV (reference sequence). CDR3 amino acids: CASCRNSNQPQHF. CDR3 DNA: TGTGCCTCCTGCAGGAATAGCAATCAGCCCCAGCATTTT.

This chain links TRBV6-5 with TRBJ1-2; D is perhaps TRBD1 (6 bases). V lost 3 bases and J 9 bases, leaving 17 bases between the germline ends. Germline V CDR1 and CDR2: MNHEY, SVGAGI. CDR3 length: 14 amino acids. Here the CDR3 DNA reads TGTGCCAGCAGTTATTCCCTTAATGGGGGCAGCTACACCTTC. Its protein is CASSYSLNGGSYTF.

The DNA of the CDR3 is TGCGCCAGCAGCCGGAATACAGGGGAAGATCAGCCCCAGCATTTT. Protein product: CASSRNTGEDQPQHF. This chain connects TRBV4-1 to TRBJ1-5, with 7 bases that match TRBD1. The germline CDR1 and CDR2 sequences are MGHRA and YSYEKL. Trimming at V came to 4 bases and at J to 5 bases, leaving 8 bases not matched to a gene. This CDR3 is 15 amino acids long.

This chain uses TRBV10-3 with TRBJ1-1, with D tentatively TRBD1 (5 bases). V dropped 6 bases and J dropped 5 bases, with 10 bases sitting between them. Germline CDR1 is ENHRY and CDR2 is SYGVKD. This CDR3 is 12 amino acids long. The CDR3, as DNA: TGTGCCATCAGCTCAGGGCCAACTGAAGCTTTCTTT. Translation: CAISSGPTEAFF.

The chain joins TRBV4-2 to TRBJ1-2; 8 bases align to TRBD1. The CDR3 is made up of 16 amino acids. Germline V gives CDR1 LGHNA, CDR2 YNFKEQ. With V trimmed by 0 bases and J by 2 bases, 5 bases remained unmatched. In DNA form, the CDR3 reads TGTGCCAGCAGCCAAGAGGACAGGGAAATAAACTATGGCTACACCTTC. This sequence encodes CASSQEDREINYGYTF.

CDR3 amino acids: CASSQSQLLANYGYTF. The CDR3 coding sequence is TGTGCCAGCAGCCAGAGTCAACTCCTGGCTAACTATGGCTACACCTTC. V is TRBV3-1 (or the pseudogene TRBV3-2) and J is TRBJ1-2, with D hard to call. Deletions cut 3 bases from V and 0 bases from J, with 14 bases between. The CDR3 loop spans 16 amino acids. In germline, CDR1 is LGHDT, CDR2 YNNKEL (reference sequence).

The J gene is TRBJ2-7, the V gene TRBV30; D is undetermined. In germline, CDR1 is GTSNPN, CDR2 SVGIG (reference sequence). The CDR3 extends over 12 amino acids. The germline V and J ends were trimmed by 2 bases and 2 bases, with 7 bases remaining between them. The CDR3 protein is CAWSPRPYEQYF. In DNA, the CDR3 is TGTGCCTGGAGTCCCCGTCCCTACGAGCAGTACTTC.

This clone came up a few times. The chain recombines TRBV6-1 with TRBJ1-6; D unclear. CDR1 and CDR2 (germline): MNHNS, SASEGT. The V end was cut by 2 bases, the J end by 10 bases, with 18 bases between. There are 16 residues in the CDR3. The CDR3 reads CASSENPGAGGSPLHF. The CDR3 coding sequence is TGTGCCAGCAGTGAAAACCCGGGCGCAGGAGGGTCACCCCTCCACTTT.

This clone was counted once. Distinct nucleotide sequences in the sample also encode this CDR3. The rearrangement links TRBV3-1 (or the pseudogene TRBV3-2) to TRBJ1-1; D gene ambiguous. CDR1 and CDR2 (germline): LGHDT, YNNKEL (reference sequence). Between the trimmed V and J ends, which lost 3 bases and 2 bases, there was a span of 7 bases. This CDR3 is 13 amino acids long. CDR3 sequence: CASSQAGNTEAFF. In DNA, the CDR3 is TGTGCCAGCAGCCAGGCAGGAAACACTGAAGCTTTCTTT.

The chain links TRBV23-1 to TRBJ2-7; TRBD1 is a possible D gene (5 bases). TRBV23-1 is sorted into the ORF group, with uncertain function. With 8 bases removed from V and 3 bases from J, the gap between germline ends came to 17 bases. The CDR3 runs to 14 residues. The CDR3 is CASATRPGFYEQYF. The CDR3 nucleotides are TGCGCCAGCGCCACCCGACCAGGGTTCTACGAGCAGTACTTC.

V is TRBV30 and J is TRBJ1-5; 7 bases map to TRBD1. The V gene end was trimmed by 2 bases and the J gene end by 0 bases; junction bases not matched to a gene: 4. The CDR3 has 15 residues. Per germline, CDR1 GTSNPN and CDR2 SVGIG (reference sequence). The CDR3 region has the DNA TGTGCCTGGAGTCCCGGGACAGCTAGCAATCAGCCCCAGCATTTT. It codes for CAWSPGTASNQPQHF.

The rearrangement joins TRBV19 to TRBJ2-7; 11 bases fit TRBD1. Germline V gene data show CDR1 as LNHDA and CDR2 as SQIVND (reference sequence). V lost 5 bases to trimming and J lost 7 bases; unmatched junction nucleotides: 4. CDR3 length: 13 residues. The CDR3 loop is CASSGQGAREQYF. In DNA form, the CDR3 reads TGTGCCAGTAGTGGACAGGGGGCCCGGGAGCAGTACTTC.

This clone was counted a single time. The V and J genes are TRBV5-1 and TRBJ1-2, with a tentative D call TRBD1 (5 bases). This CDR3 is built from 17 residues. CDR1 and CDR2 from the germline V gene are SGHRS and YFSETQ. The V end was cut by 0 bases, the J end by 0 bases, with 15 bases between. The CDR3 region is CASSLGGRTTSNYGYTF. DNA of the CDR3: TGCGCCAGCAGCTTGGGGGGCAGAACTACCTCTAACTATGGCTACACCTTC.

The chain uses TRBV5-1 and TRBJ1-1, with 7 bases matching TRBD1. This CDR3 is built from 13 residues. CDR1 and CDR2 (germline): SGHRS, YFSETQ. V lost 4 bases and J lost 5; bases outside the gene matches: 5. CDR3 loop: CASSQQGWTEAFF. The CDR3 nucleotides are TGCGCCAGCAGCCAACAGGGGTGGACTGAAGCTTTCTTT.

The chain joins TRBV30 to TRBJ2-3; TRBD2 agrees at 9 bases. This CDR3 is built from 15 residues. Per the germline V gene, CDR1 is GTSNPN and CDR2 is SVGIG (reference sequence). J was trimmed by 3 bases and V by 8 bases; bases with no gene match: 12. CDR3 sequence (DNA): TGTGCCGGGGTTATGCGGGGGGGCCGAACAGATACGCAGTATTTT. Translating it yields CAGVMRGGRTDTQYF.